The 14 T cell receptor beta chains below come from one sample, sequenced in a study of early T cells in non-severe SARS-CoV-2 infection (dated by TCRdb to about 2021). Library method: 5' RACE. Sequencing used a NextSeq 500. In-frame beta chains were kept once TCRdb had trimmed the public reads at Q25 with fastp and called clones with MiXCR. All rows with the same CDR3 protein become a single entry with the most common DNA and genes. This sample lists 75,000 to 90,000 distinct CDR3 sequences; less than 11% were detected once. The ten largest clones take up 6.5% to 9% of the sample. The sequences come from whole blood, collected at baseline. The source is an adult who was a healthcare worker with PCR-confirmed SARS-CoV-2 infection or an uninfected control (not recorded which).

CDR3 sequence: CVTSAGGTRQGEQYF. CDR3 DNA sequence: TGTGTCACATCTGCAGGGGGCACCAGGCAAGGCGAGCAGTACTTC. The chain couples TRBV5-4 to TRBJ2-7; TRBD1 matches at 8 bases. Germline V CDR1 and CDR2: SGHNT, YYREEE (reference sequence). CDR3 length: 15 residues.

This clonotype has a count of ten or more. This chain joins TRBV23-1 and TRBJ2-1, with unresolved D. TRBV23-1 is given ORF status, its function remaining uncertain. This CDR3 spans 18 amino acids. The germline V and J ends were trimmed by 0 bases and 6 bases, with 21 bases remaining between them. CDR3 DNA: TGCGCCAGCAGTCAATCGGCCCCTGGGAAATATCCTCCCAATGAGCAGTTCTTC. Translation gives CASSQSAPGKYPPNEQFF.

The V call is TRBV18, the J call TRBJ2-5; D is unresolved. Trimming took 3 bases from V and 5 from J, leaving 10 bases between them. The CDR3 totals 13 residues. The germline CDR1 and CDR2 sequences are KGHSH and LQKENI. CDR3 coding DNA: TGTGCCAGCTCACCTCAGGTTTCCGAGACCCAGTACTTC. Its protein product is CASSPQVSETQYF.

This clonotype was seen a handful of times. The CDR3 coding sequence is TGCAGTGCCCCGCCCCGGACTAGCGGCAGCCCTCGGGAGCAGTACTTC. Translating gives CSAPPRTSGSPREQYF. The chain joins TRBV20-1 to TRBJ2-7; 10 nucleotides line up with TRBD2. The V gene end was trimmed by 6 bases and the J gene end by 7 bases; junction bases not matched to a gene: 18. The germline CDR1 and CDR2 sequences are DFQATT and SNEGSKA (reference sequence). This CDR3 is built from 16 residues.

This clonotype was detected only a few times. The chain has TRBV29-1 and TRBJ2-2; weak D call: TRBD2 (6 bases). The germline CDR1 and CDR2 sequences are SQVTM and ANQGSEA. The germline V and J ends were trimmed by 4 bases and 5 bases, with 11 bases remaining between them. The CDR3 covers 13 residues. CDR3 bases: TGCAGCGTTGCCCGGGACTTTACCGGGGAGCTGTTTTTT. Translating it yields CSVARDFTGELFF.

This clonotype was picked up many times. This chain connects TRBV20-1 to TRBJ2-2, with a possible D match to TRBD2 (5 bases). Trimming shortened V by 6 bases and J by 8 bases, and 16 bases separated the two germline ends. The germline CDR1 and CDR2 sequences are DFQATT and SNEGSKA (reference sequence). CDR3 size: 13 residues. DNA for the CDR3: TGCAGTGCGTTCGACATGAGGGAAGGGGAGCTGTTTTTT. As protein: CSAFDMREGELFF.

V gene TRBV28 combines with J gene TRBJ1-5; possibly TRBD1 for D (5 bases). From germline, CDR1 is MDHEN and CDR2 SYDVKM. The ends were cut back, 5 bases at V and 2 bases at J, with 13 bases in the middle. The CDR3 length is 15 residues. The CDR3 spells CASSPRTGGNQPQHF. The CDR3, as DNA: TGTGCCAGCAGTCCACGGACGGGGGGCAATCAGCCCCAGCATTTT.

There are a few counts of this clonotype. The chain carries TRBV2 and TRBJ2-2; tentatively, D is TRBD1 (5 bases). The CDR3 covers 14 residues. Per germline, CDR1 SNHLY and CDR2 FYNNEI. V dropped 8 bases and J dropped 4 bases, with 14 bases sitting between them. In DNA form, the CDR3 reads TGTGCCAGCGGGGCGGAAATTTTCACCGGGGAGCTGTTTTTT. This sequence encodes CASGAEIFTGELFF.

In its sample, this clonotype was seen many times. The genes are TRBV6-1 and TRBJ2-7; the match to TRBD2 covers 11 bases. Germline V lookup: CDR1 MNHNS, CDR2 SASEGT. The length of the CDR3 is 14 residues. Trimming cost V 6 bases and J 3 bases; bases outside gene matches: 4. CDR3 in amino acids: CASRLAGADYEQYF. The CDR3, as DNA: TGTGCCAGCAGACTAGCGGGAGCGGACTACGAGCAGTACTTC.

The genes are TRBV5-1 and TRBJ2-1; D remains unclear. V lost 6 bases, J lost 1 base, and 5 bases lay in between. Germline CDR1 is SGHRS and CDR2 is YFSETQ. The CDR3 runs to 12 residues. CDR3: CASTDSYNEQFF. CDR3 in DNA: TGCGCCAGCACTGATTCCTACAATGAGCAGTTCTTC.

CDR3 sequence: CASSIDRNSPLHF. The CDR3, as DNA: TGTGCCAGCAGCATTGACAGAAATTCACCCCTCCACTTT. V is TRBV7-3 and J is TRBJ1-6, with D maybe TRBD1 (5 bases). Germline values: CDR1 SGHTA, CDR2 FQGTGA. V lost 5 bases, J lost 7 bases, and 9 bases lay in between. The CDR3 is 13 residues long. The variable domain in full, completed from reference TRBV7-3 and TRBJ1-6, reads GAGVSQTPSNKVTEKGKYVELRCDPISGHTALYWYRQSLGQGPEFLIYFQGTGAADDSGLPNDRFFAVRPEGSVSTLKIQRTERGDSAVYLCASSIDRNSPLHFGNGTRLTVT.

This clonotype occurred many times. The rearrangement uses TRBV2 and TRBJ2-3; no definite D call. This CDR3 has 11 residues. V lost 2 bases and J lost 7, with 4 bases in between. Germline-derived CDR1 and CDR2 are SNHLY and FYNNEI. CDR3 amino acids: CASSELNTQYF. The DNA of the CDR3 is TGTGCCAGCAGTGAACTGAATACGCAGTATTTT.

The chain uses TRBV18 and TRBJ2-1; D gene ambiguous. V was pared by 2 bases and J by 8 bases, with 7 bases between. Germline assignment: CDR1 KGHSH and CDR2 LQKENI. The CDR3 has 12 residues. CDR3 sequence: CASSPDYHEQFF. The CDR3 region has the DNA TGTGCCAGCTCACCAGATTACCATGAGCAGTTCTTC.

In DNA form, the CDR3 reads TGTGCCAGCAGCCAAGGGACTAGCGCCAAGACCCAGTACTTC. Amino acid sequence: CASSQGTSAKTQYF. The chain links TRBV3-1 to TRBJ2-5; 9 bases fit TRBD2. The CDR3 contains 14 residues. The trim removed 1 base at V and 6 bases at J, leaving 3 bases unmatched. Germline V gene lookup returns CDR1 LGHDT and CDR2 YNNKEL (reference sequence).